Listed here is a single T cell receptor (beta chain). The germline V gene has CDR1 MNHNY and CDR2 SVGAGI (reference sequence). V lost 8 bases and J lost 4; bases outside the gene matches: 9. This CDR3 is built from 14 residues. This sample was taken from a study of OX40 agonist ivuxolimab in advanced cancers. TCRdb's copy holds only in-frame clones and misses some; the assay was immunoSEQ multiplex PCR. The sample has tens of thousands of clones; around 89% are singletons. Sequences were derived from CD4+ or CD8+ T cells sorted from blood, sampled in a trial of the OX40 agonist ivuxolimab. The sequence was collected from an adult with an advanced solid tumor such as melanoma, head and neck, liver or kidney cancer. The chain uses TRBV6-6 and TRBJ2-7, with 9 bases lining up with TRBD2. CDR3 DNA sequence: TGTGCCAGCGGCCTTAGCGGGAGTAAGTACGAGCAGTACTTC. Translating gives CASGLSGSKYEQYF.